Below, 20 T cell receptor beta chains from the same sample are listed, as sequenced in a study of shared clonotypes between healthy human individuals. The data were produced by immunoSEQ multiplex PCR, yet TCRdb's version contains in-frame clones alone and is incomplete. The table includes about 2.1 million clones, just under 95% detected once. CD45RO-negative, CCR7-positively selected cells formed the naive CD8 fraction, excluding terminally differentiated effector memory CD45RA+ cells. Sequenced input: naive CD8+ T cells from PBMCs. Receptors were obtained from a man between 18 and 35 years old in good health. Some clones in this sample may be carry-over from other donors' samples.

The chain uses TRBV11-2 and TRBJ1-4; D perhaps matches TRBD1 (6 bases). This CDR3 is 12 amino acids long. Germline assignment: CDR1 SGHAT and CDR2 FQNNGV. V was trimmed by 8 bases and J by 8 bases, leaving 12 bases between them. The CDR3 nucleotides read TGTGCCAGCGGGGGCTGGGGAGAAAAACTGTTTTTT. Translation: CASGGWGEKLFF.

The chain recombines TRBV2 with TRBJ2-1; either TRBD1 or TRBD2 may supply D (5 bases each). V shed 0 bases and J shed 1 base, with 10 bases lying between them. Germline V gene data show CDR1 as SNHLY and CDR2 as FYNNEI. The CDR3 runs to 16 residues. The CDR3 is CASSEAGTPSYNEQFF. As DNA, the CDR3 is TGTGCCAGCAGTGAAGCGGGGACCCCATCCTACAATGAGCAGTTCTTC.

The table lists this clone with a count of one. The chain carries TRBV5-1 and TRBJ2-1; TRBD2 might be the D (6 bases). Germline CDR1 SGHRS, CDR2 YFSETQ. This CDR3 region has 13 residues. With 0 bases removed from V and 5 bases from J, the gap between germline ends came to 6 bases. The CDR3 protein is CASSLASDNEQFF. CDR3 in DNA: TGCGCCAGCAGCTTGGCTAGCGACAATGAGCAGTTCTTC.

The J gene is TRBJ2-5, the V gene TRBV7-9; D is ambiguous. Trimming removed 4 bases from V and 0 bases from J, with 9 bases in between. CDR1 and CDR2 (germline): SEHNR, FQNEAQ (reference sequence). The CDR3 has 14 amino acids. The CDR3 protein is CASSSTWYQETQYF. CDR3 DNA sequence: TGTGCCAGCAGCTCAACCTGGTACCAAGAGACCCAGTACTTC.

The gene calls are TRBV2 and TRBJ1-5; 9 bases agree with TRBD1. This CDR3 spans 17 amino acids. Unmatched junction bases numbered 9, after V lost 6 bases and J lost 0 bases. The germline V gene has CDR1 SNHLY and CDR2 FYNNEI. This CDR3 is CASRDRGGIYSNQPQHF. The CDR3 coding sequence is TGTGCCAGCAGGGACAGGGGAGGCATATATAGCAATCAGCCCCAGCATTTT.

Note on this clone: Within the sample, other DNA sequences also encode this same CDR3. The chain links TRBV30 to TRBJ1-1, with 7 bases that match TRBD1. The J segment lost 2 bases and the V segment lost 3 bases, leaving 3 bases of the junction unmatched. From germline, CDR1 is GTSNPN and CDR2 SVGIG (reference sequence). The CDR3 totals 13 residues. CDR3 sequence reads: CAWRDRLNTEAFF. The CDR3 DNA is TGTGCCTGGAGGGACAGGCTAAACACTGAAGCTTTCTTT.

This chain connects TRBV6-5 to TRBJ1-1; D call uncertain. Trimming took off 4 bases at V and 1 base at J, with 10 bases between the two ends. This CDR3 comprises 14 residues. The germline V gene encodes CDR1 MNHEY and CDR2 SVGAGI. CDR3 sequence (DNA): TGTGCCAGCAGTTTTAGGGAGGGGAACACTGAAGCTTTCTTT. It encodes CASSFREGNTEAFF.

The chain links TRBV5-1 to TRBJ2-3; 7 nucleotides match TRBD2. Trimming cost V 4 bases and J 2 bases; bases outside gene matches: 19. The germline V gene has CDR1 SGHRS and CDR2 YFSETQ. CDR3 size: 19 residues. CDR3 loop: CASSAPLSLAVSYTDTQYF. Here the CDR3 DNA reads TGCGCCAGCAGCGCACCCCTATCTCTAGCGGTGTCATACACAGATACGCAGTATTTT.

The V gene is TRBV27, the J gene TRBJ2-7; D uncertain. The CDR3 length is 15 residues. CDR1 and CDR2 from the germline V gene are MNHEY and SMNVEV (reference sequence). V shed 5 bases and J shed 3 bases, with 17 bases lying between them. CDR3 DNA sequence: TGTGCCAGCAGTCCCCGTGGGATCCCCATCTACGAGCAGTACTTC. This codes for CASSPRGIPIYEQYF.

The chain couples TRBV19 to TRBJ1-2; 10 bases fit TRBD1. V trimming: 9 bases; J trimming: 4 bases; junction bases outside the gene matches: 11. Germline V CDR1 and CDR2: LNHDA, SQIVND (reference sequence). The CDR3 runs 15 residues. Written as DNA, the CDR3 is TGTGCCAGCCTAGACAGGGGGCAGGGAGGCTATGGCTACACCTTC. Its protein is CASLDRGQGGYGYTF.

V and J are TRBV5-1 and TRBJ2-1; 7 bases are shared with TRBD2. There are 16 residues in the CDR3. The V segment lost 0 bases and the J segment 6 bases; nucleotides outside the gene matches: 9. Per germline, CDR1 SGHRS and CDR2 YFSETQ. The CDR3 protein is CASSLAGGGPSNEQFF. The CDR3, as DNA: TGCGCCAGCAGCTTGGCGGGGGGAGGGCCGTCCAATGAGCAGTTCTTC. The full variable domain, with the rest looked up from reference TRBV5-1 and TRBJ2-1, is KAGVTQTPRYLIKTRGQQVTLSCSPISGHRSVSWYQQTPGQGLQFLFEYFSETQRNKGNFPGRFSGRQFSNSRSEMNVSTLELGDSALYLCASSLAGGGPSNEQFFGPGTRLTVL.

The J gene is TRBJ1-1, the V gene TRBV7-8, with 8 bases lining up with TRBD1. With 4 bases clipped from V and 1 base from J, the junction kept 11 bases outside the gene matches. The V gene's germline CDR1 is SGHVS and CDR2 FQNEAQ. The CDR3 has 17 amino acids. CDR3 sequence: CASSSSLTGAANTEAFF. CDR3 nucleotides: TGTGCCAGCAGCTCCTCGTTGACAGGGGCAGCGAACACTGAAGCTTTCTTT.

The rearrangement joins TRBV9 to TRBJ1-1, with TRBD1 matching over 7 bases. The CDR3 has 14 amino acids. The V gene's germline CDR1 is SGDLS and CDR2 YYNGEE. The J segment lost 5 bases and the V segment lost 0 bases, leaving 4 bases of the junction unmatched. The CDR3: CASSVGGQPTEAFF. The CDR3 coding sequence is TGTGCCAGCAGCGTAGGGGGACAGCCAACTGAAGCTTTCTTT.

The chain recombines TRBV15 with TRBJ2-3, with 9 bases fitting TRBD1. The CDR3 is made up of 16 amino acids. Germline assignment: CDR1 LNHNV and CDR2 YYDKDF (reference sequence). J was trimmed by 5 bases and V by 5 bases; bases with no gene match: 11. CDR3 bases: TGTGCCACCAGCCTCGGACAGGGGAAATCGGAAGATACGCAGTATTTT. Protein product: CATSLGQGKSEDTQYF.

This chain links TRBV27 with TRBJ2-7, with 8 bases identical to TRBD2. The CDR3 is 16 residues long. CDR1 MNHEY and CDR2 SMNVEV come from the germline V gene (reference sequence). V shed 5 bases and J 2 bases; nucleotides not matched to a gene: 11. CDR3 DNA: TGTGCCAGCAGTCAAACTAGGGTAGCGGGGACCTACGAGCAGTACTTC. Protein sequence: CASSQTRVAGTYEQYF.

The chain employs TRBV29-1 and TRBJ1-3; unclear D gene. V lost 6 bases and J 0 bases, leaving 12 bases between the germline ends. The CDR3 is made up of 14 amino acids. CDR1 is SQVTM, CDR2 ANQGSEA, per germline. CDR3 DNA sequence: TGCAGCGTGGCGACTGCGAGCTCTGGAAACACCATATATTTT. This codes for CSVATASSGNTIYF. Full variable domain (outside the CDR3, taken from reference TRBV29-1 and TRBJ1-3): SAVISQKPSRDICQRGTSLTIQCQVDSQVTMMFWYRQQPGQSLTLIATANQGSEATYESGFVIDKFPISRPNLTFSTLTVSNMSPEDSSIYLCSVATASSGNTIYFGEGSWLTVV.

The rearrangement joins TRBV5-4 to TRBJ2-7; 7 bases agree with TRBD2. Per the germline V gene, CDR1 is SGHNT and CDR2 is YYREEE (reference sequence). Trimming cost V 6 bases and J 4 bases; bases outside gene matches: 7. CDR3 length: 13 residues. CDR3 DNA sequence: TGTGCCAGCAAGCGGGACCCCTTGTACGAGCAGTACTTC. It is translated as CASKRDPLYEQYF.

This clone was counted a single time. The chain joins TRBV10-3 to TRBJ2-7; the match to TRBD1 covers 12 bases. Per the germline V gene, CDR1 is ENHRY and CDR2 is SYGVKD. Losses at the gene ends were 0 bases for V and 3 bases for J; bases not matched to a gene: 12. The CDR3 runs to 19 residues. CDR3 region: CAISESMRDRGPENYEQYF. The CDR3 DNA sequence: TGTGCCATCAGTGAGTCTATGCGGGACAGGGGGCCTGAAAACTACGAGCAGTACTTC.

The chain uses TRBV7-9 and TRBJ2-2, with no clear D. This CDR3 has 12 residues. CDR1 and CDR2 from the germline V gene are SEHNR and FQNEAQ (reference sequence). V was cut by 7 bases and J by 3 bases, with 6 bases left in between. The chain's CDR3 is CASNPYTGELFF. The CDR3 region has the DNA TGTGCCAGCAACCCGTACACCGGGGAGCTGTTTTTT.

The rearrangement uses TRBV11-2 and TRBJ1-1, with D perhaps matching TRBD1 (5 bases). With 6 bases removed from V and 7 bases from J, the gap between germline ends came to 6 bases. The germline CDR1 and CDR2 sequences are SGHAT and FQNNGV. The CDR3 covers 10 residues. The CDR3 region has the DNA TGTGCCAGCAGTCAGGGTGAAGCTTTCTTT. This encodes CASSQGEAFF.